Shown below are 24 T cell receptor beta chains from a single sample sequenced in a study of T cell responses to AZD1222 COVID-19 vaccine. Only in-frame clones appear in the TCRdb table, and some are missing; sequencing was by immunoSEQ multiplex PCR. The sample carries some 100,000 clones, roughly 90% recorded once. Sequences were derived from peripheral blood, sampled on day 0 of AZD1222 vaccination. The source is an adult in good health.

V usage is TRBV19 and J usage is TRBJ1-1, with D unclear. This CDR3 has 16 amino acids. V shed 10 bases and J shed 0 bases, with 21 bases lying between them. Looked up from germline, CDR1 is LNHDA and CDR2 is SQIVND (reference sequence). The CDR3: CAIKRSLPSMNTEAFF. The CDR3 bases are TGTGCCATCAAACGGTCCCTACCTTCGATGAACACTGAAGCTTTCTTT.

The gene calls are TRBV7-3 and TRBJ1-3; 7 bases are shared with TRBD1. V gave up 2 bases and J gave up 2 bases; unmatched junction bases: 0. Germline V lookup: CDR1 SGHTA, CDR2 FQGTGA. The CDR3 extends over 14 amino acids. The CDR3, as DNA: TGTGCCAGCAGCTTACAGGGGGCTGGAAACACCATATATTTT. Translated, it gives CASSLQGAGNTIYF.

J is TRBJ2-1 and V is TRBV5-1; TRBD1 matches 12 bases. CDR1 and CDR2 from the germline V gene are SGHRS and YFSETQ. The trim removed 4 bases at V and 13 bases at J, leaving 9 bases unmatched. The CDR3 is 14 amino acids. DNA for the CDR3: TGCGCCAGCAGCCCCGGGGACAGGGGGCATGGACAGTTCTTC. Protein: CASSPGDRGHGQFF.

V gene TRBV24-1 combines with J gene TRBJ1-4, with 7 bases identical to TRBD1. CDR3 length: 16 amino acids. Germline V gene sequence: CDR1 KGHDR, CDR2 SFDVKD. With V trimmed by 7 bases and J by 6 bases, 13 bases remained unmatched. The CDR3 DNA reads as TGTGCCACCAGCAGGGGATCCGGGACAGCTGATGAAAAACTGTTTTTT. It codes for CATSRGSGTADEKLFF.

CDR3 bases: TGTGCCAGCGCCGGCAACACAGATACGCAGTATTTT. Protein: CASAGNTDTQYF. The rearrangement joins TRBV12-3 or TRBV12-4 to TRBJ2-3; D ambiguous. V lost 8 bases, J lost 2 bases, and 8 bases lay in between. The CDR3 consists of 12 residues.

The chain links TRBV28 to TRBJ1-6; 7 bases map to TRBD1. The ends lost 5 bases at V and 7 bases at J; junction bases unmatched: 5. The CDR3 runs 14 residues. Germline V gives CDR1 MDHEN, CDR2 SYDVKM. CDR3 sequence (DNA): TGTGCCAGCAGTCTCGACAGGGAGAATTCACCCCTCCACTTT. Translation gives CASSLDRENSPLHF.

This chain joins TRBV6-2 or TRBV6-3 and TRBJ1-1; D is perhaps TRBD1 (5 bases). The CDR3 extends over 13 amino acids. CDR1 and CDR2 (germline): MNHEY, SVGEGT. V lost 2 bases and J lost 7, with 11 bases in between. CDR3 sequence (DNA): TGTGCCAGCAGTTACCAGGGACGGGTTGAAGCTTTCTTT. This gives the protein CASSYQGRVEAFF.

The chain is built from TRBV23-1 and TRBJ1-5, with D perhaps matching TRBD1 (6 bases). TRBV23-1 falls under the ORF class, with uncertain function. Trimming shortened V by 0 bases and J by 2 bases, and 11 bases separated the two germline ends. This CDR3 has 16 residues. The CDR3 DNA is TGCGCCAGCAGTCAATCAAGGGGGAGAGGCAATCAGCCCCAGCATTTT. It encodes CASSQSRGRGNQPQHF.

The CDR3, as DNA: TGTGCCAGCAGTCGTGCTAGCTTCGTGAACACCGGGGAGCTGTTTTTT. Translated, it gives CASSRASFVNTGELFF. The gene calls are TRBV6-2 or TRBV6-3 and TRBJ2-2, with D perhaps TRBD2 (5 bases). Per the germline V gene, CDR1 is MNHEY and CDR2 is SVGEGT. The length of the CDR3 is 16 residues. Between the trimmed V and J ends, which lost 5 bases and 1 base, there was a span of 14 bases.

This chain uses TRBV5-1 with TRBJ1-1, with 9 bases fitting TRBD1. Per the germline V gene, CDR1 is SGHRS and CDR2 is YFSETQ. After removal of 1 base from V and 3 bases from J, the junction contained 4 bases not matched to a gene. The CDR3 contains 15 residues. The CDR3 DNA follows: TGCGCCAGCAGCTTGCAGAGGGACAGGGACACTGAAGCTTTCTTT. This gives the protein CASSLQRDRDTEAFF.

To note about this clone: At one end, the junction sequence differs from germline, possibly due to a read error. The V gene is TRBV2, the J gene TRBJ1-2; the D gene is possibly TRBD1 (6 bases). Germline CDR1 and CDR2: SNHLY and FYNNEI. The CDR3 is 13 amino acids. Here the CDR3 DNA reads TGTGCCAGCAGAGAAGGGGGGAGCTATGGCTACACCTTC. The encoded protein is CASREGGSYGYTF.

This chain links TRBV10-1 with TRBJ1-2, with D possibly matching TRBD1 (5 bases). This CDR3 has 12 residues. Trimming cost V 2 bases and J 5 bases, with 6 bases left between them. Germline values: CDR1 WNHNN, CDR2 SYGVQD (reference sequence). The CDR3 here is CASSEGAYGYTF. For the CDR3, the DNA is TGCGCCAGCAGTGAGGGGGCGTATGGCTACACCTTC.

This chain's CDR3 is CASSNDRAPPTNEKLFF. CDR3 DNA: TGTGCCAGCAGCAACGACAGGGCGCCCCCAACTAATGAAAAACTGTTTTTT. The V call is TRBV6-2 or TRBV6-3, the J call TRBJ1-4, with 7 positions matching TRBD1. V shed 6 bases, J shed 0 bases, and the junction held 10 bases outside the gene matches. Germline-derived CDR1 and CDR2 are MNHEY and SVGEGT. The CDR3 runs 17 residues.

In DNA, the CDR3 is TGTGCCAGCAGTTCAGCGGGGGGGCCGGGGGATTTTTACGAGCAGTACTTC. Residues: CASSSAGGPGDFYEQYF. This sequence joins TRBV28 and TRBJ2-7; 10 bases line up with TRBD2. From germline, CDR1 is MDHEN and CDR2 SYDVKM. Trimming at V came to 4 bases and at J to 4 bases, leaving 13 bases not matched to a gene. There are 17 residues in the CDR3.

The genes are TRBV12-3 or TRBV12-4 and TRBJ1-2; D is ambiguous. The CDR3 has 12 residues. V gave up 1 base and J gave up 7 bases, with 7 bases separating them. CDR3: CASSLGSSGYTF. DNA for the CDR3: TGTGCCAGCAGTTTAGGCTCCAGTGGCTACACCTTC.

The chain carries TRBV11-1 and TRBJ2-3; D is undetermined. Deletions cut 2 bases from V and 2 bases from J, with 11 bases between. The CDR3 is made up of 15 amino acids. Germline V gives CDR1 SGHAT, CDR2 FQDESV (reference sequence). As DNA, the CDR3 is TGTGCCAGCAGCTTAACTCCCCTTAACACAGATACGCAGTATTTT. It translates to CASSLTPLNTDTQYF.

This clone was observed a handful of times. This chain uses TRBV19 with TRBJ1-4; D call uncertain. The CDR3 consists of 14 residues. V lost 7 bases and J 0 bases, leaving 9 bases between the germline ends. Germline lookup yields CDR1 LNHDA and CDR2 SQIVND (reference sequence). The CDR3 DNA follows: TGTGCCAGTAAGGGTGCAGCAACTAATGAAAAACTGTTTTTT. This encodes CASKGAATNEKLFF.

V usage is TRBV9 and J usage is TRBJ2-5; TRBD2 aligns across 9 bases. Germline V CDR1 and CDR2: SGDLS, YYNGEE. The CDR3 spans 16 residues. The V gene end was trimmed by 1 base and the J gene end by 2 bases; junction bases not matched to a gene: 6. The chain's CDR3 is CASSVSPLAGQETQYF. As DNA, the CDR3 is TGTGCCAGCAGCGTATCCCCGCTAGCGGGGCAAGAGACCCAGTACTTC.

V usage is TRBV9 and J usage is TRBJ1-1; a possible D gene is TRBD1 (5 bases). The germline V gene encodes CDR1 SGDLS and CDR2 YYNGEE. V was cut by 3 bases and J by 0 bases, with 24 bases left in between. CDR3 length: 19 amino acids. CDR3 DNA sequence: TGTGCCAGCAGCGGGGGGGTGATGGCAAGCAGCCAAATGAACACTGAAGCTTTCTTT. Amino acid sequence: CASSGGVMASSQMNTEAFF.

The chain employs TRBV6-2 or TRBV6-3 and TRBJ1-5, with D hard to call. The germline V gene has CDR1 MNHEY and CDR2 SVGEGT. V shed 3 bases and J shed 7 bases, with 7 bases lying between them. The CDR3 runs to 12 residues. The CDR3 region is CASSYTRQPQHF. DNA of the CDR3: TGTGCCAGCAGTTATACTCGGCAGCCCCAGCATTTT.

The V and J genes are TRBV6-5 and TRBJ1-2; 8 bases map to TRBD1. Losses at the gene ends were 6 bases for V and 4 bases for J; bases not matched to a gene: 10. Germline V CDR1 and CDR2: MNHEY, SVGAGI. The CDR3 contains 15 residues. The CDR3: CASSTGGDRSYGYTF. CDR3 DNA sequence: TGTGCCAGCAGCACAGGCGGGGACAGGAGCTATGGCTACACCTTC.

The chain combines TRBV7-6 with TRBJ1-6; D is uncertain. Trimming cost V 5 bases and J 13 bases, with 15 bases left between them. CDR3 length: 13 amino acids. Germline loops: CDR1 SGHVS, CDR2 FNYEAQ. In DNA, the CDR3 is TGTGCCAGCAGCGTACAAGGGTTTGCGCCCCTCCACTTT. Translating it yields CASSVQGFAPLHF. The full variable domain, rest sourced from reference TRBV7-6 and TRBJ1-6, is GAGVSQSPRYKVTKRGQDVALRCDPISGHVSLYWYRQALGQGPEFLTYFNYEAQQDKSGLPNDRFSAERPEGSISTLTIQRTEQRDSAMYRCASSVQGFAPLHFGNGTRLTVT.

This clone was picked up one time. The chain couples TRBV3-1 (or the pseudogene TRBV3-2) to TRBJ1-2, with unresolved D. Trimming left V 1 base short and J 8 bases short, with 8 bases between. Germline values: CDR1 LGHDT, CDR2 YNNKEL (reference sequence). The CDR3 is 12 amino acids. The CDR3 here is CASSQGLGGYTF. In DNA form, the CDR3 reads TGTGCCAGCAGCCAAGGGCTTGGCGGCTACACCTTC.

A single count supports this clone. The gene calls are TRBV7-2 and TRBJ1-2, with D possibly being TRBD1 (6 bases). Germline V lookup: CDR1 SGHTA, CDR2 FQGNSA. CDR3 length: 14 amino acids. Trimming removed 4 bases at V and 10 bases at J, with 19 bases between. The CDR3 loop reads CASSSQGTGGSYTF. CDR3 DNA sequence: TGTGCCAGCAGCTCGCAGGGGACGGGGGGATCCTACACCTTC.